The present T cell receptor (beta chain) was sequenced within a study of OX40 agonist ivuxolimab in advanced cancers. Study-wide background: The patients received ivuxolimab by intravenous route every 2 weeks at 0.01 to 10 mg/kg. Partial responses were recorded for three patients, including one with hepatocellular carcinoma and two with cutaneous melanoma. General study results and limits: Nonresponders, in some cases, also had low normalized T-cell clonal expansion.

Only in-frame clones appear in the TCRdb table, and some are missing; sequencing was by immunoSEQ multiplex PCR. The data show 90,000 or so clones, roughly 90% seen once. Looked up from germline, CDR1 is LGHNT and CDR2 is FRNRAP. The V gene lost 0 bases and the J gene lost 2 bases, with 11 bases spanning the gap. CDR3 length: 16 residues. Notes on this clone: Its antigen is unidentified.

The sequence came from an adult with an advanced solid tumor such as melanoma, head and neck, liver or kidney cancer. The material sequenced was CD4+ or CD8+ T cells sorted from blood, taken in a trial of the OX40 agonist ivuxolimab. The chain uses TRBV12-5 and TRBJ1-5; D gene uncertain. As DNA, the CDR3 is TGTGCTAGTGGTTTGGTGACCGGCGGAGGCAATCAGCCCCAGCATTTT. It codes for CASGLVTGGGNQPQHF.